This is a list of T cell receptor beta chains from one sample in a study of shared clonotypes between healthy human individuals. Here immunoSEQ multiplex PCR was the method, and the copy in TCRdb shows in-frame clones only, minus some. Among roughly 2.1 million clones listed, roughly 91% were seen once. Sequencing was done on a sample of naive CD8+ T cells from PBMCs. All receptors come from a young man in good health. Some clones in this sample may be carry-over from other donors' samples. Both conserved end residues are trimmed from each CDR3.

j_call	v_call	cdr3_aa
TRBJ2-7	TRBV6-5	ATQAGPPYEQY
TRBJ2-1	TRBV6-4	ASSEGLAGAYNEQF
TRBJ2-1	TRBV5-5	ASGVGGNEQF
TRBJ2-3	TRBV7-2	ASSAWGEGPDTQY
TRBJ1-5	TRBV6-5	ATAPSRGDNQPQH
TRBJ2-7	TRBV10-3	AISEVKAHEQY
TRBJ2-1	TRBV28	ALGRPYNEQF
TRBJ2-1	TRBV9	ASSVPGLASYNEQF
TRBJ2-3	TRBV10-2	ASSESLAGPDTQY
TRBJ2-1	TRBV6-6	ASSYSDSRGHEQF
TRBJ1-3	TRBV27	ASSLGGLGNTIY
TRBJ1-5	TRBV14	ASSQDQGWGNQPQH
TRBJ1-5	TRBV21-1	ASSNGTGGLWNQPQH
TRBJ1-2	TRBV7-8	ASNHEGVGYT
TRBJ2-4	TRBV30	AWSRTGDIQY
TRBJ1-2	TRBV6-6	ASSSPGYGYT
TRBJ1-1	TRBV19	ASSTTGEGTEAF
TRBJ2-1	TRBV4-1	ASSQLAEYNEQF
TRBJ2-7	TRBV10-2	ASSDRQGNEQY
TRBJ2-5	TRBV7-9	ASSSNKGEETQY
TRBJ1-2	TRBV5-1	ASSNLFGSDLSGYT
TRBJ1-3	TRBV10-3	AIGPDRDPRNTIY
TRBJ1-4	TRBV10-2	ASSPGLLLF
TRBJ1-1	TRBV28	ASSHPTGGPGEAF
TRBJ2-1	TRBV7-9	ASSLLAGGDSYNEQF
TRBJ2-1	TRBV11-2	ASSLGQGTYNEQF
TRBJ2-7	TRBV5-1	ASSSTTSGTQPSYEQY
TRBJ2-4	TRBV27	ASSLSGTGFIAKNIQY